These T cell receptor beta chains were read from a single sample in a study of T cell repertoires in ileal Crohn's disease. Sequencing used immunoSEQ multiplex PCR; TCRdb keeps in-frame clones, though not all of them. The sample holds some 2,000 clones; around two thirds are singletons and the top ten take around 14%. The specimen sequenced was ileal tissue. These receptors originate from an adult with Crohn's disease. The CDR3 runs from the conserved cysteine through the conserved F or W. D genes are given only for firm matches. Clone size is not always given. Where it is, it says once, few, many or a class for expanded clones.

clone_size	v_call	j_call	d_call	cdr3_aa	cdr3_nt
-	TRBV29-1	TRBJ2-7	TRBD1	CSVGGQNYEQYF	TGCAGCGTTGGGGGACAGAACTACGAGCAGTACTTC
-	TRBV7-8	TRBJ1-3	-	CASSLSGNTIYF	TGCGCCAGCAGCTTATCAGGAAACACCATATATTTT
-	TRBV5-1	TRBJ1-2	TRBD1	CASSAVRTGLGYTF	TGCGCCAGCAGCGCAGTCCGGACAGGTCTTGGCTACACCTTC
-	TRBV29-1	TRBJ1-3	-	CSVWDTNSGNTIYF	TGCAGCGTGTGGGACACGAACTCTGGAAACACCATATATTTT
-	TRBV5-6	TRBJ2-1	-	CASSRSRNEQFF	TGTGCCAGCAGCCGATCGCGGAATGAGCAGTTCTTC
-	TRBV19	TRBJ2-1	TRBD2	CASSIERGSSYNEQFF	TGTGCCAGTAGTATAGAGCGGGGGAGCTCCTACAATGAGCAGTTCTTC
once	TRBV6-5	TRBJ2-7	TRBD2	CATLSGSYEQYF	TGTGCCACCCTAAGCGGGAGCTACGAGCAGTACTTC
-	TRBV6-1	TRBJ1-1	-	CASSRGGLTEAFF	TGTGCCAGCAGTCGAGGGGGTTTGACTGAAGCTTTCTTT
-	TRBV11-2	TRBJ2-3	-	CASSLGPPWDTQYF	TGTGCCAGCAGCTTAGGGCCGCCCTGGGATACGCAGTATTTT
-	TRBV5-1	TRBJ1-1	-	CASRETVLDTEAFF	TGCGCCAGCAGAGAGACAGTCTTGGACACTGAAGCTTTCTTT
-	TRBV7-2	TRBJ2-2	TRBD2	CASSLGSGGFGELFF	TGTGCCAGCAGCTTAGGGAGCGGGGGGTTCGGGGAGCTGTTTTTT
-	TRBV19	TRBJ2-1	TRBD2	CASSDLAGSTYNEQFF	TGTGCCAGTAGTGACCTAGCGGGATCCACTTACAATGAGCAGTTCTTC
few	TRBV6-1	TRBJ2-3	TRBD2	CASSETSGGTDTQYF	TGTGCCAGCAGTGAAACTAGCGGCGGCACAGATACGCAGTATTTT
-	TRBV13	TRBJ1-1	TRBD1	CASSLTGATEAFF	TGTGCCAGCAGCTTGACAGGGGCAACTGAAGCTTTCTTT